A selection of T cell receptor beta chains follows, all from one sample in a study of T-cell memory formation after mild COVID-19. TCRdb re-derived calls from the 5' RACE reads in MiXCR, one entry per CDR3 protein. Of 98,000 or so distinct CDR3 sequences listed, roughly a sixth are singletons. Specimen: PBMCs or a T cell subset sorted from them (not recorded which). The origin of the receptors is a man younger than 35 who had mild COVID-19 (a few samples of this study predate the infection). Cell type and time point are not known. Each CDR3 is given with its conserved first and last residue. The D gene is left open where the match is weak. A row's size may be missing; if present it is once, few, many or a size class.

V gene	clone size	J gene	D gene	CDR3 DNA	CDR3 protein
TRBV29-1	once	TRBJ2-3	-	TGCAGCGTTGTCCGAAACCGGGCCACAGATACGCAGTATTTT	CSVVRNRATDTQYF
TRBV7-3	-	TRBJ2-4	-	TGTGCCAGCAGCCCAAGCCCCGTGAACATTCAGTACTTC	CASSPSPVNIQYF
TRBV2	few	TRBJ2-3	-	TGTGCCAGCATACCGCGACAAACCGATACGCAGTATTTT	CASIPRQTDTQYF
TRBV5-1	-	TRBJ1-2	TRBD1	TGCGCCAGCAGCGTTCAACAGGGGGCTGACTATGGCTACACCTTC	CASSVQQGADYGYTF
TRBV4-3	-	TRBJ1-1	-	TGCGCCAGCAGCCAAGATTCGAGGGGAGGAAAAACTGAAGCTTTCTTT	CASSQDSRGGKTEAFF
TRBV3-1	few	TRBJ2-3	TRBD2	TGTGCCAGCAGCCAGGGTCTAGCGGGGTGGGATACGCAGTATTTT	CASSQGLAGWDTQYF
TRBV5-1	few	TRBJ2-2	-	TGCGCCAGCAGTCCCCGGACGGACACCGGGGAGCTGTTTTTT	CASSPRTDTGELFF
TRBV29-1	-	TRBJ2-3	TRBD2	TGCAGCGTTCGGGGGGGGCTATCGGATACGCAGTATTTT	CSVRGGLSDTQYF
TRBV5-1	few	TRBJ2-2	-	TGCGCCAGCAGCTTGGAATGGGGCTCCGGGGAGCTGTTTTTT	CASSLEWGSGELFF
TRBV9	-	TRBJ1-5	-	TGTGCCAGCAGCCCCCAGGGAATTCAGCCCCAGCATTTT	CASSPQGIQPQHF
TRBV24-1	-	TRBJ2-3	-	TGTGCCACCAGTGACCGCCCGGGCCAAGGGGCAGATACGCAGTATTTT	CATSDRPGQGADTQYF
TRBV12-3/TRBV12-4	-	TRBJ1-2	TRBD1	TGTGCCAGCAGTACACAGGGGAATAACTATGGCTACACCTTC	CASSTQGNNYGYTF
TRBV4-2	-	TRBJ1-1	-	TGTGCCAGCAGCCCTCACAGGGAGGCTGAAGCTTTCTTT	CASSPHREAEAFF
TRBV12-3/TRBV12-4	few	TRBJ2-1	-	TGTGCCAGCAGTTTAGGGTGGAATGAGCAGTTCTTC	CASSLGWNEQFF
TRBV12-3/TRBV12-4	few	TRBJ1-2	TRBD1	TGTGCCAGCAGTCGGGACAGGGGGAAAGGTGGCTACACCTTC	CASSRDRGKGGYTF
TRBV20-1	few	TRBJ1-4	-	TGCAGTGCTAGAGACGACGGCCTAAATGAAAAACTGTTTTTT	CSARDDGLNEKLFF
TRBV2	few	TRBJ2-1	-	TGTGCCAGCAGGGGTTTGGACTCCTACAATGAGCAGTTCTTC	CASRGLDSYNEQFF
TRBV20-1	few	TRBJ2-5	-	TGCAGTGCGCTGGACGACCAAGAGACCCAGTACTTC	CSALDDQETQYF
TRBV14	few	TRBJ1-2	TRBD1	TGTGCCAGCAGCTCGGGACAGGGGAGACATGGCTACACCTTC	CASSSGQGRHGYTF
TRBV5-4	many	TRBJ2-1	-	TGTGCCAGCAGCTTGGTCGGGGGCGGTTACAATGAGCAGTTCTTC	CASSLVGGGYNEQFF
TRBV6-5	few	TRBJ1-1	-	TGTGCCAGCAGTTCCCCACACTCCCAGGGAACTGAAGCTTTCTTT	CASSSPHSQGTEAFF
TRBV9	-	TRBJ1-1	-	TGTGCCAGCAGCGCCCTCAACATCGTGGGGCTCGGCACTGAAGCTTTCTTT	CASSALNIVGLGTEAFF
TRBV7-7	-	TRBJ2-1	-	TGTGCTAGCAGTGGGGTGGACAATGAGCAGTTCTTC	CASSGVDNEQFF
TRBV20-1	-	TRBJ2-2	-	TGCAGTGCCCACCGGCGGGCCACCGGGGAGCTGTTTTTT	CSAHRRATGELFF
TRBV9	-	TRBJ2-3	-	TGTGCCAGCAGCGTAGGGGACCCGGGACGGACAGATACGCAGTATTTT	CASSVGDPGRTDTQYF
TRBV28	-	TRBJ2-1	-	TGTGCCAGCAGTATTCAGGGGGGCAATGAGCAGTTCTTC	CASSIQGGNEQFF
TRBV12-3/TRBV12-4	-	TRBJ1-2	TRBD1	TGTGCCAGCACCTTAGGGACAGCTAACTATGGCTACACCTTC	CASTLGTANYGYTF
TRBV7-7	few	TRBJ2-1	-	TGTGCCAGCAGCCGGGACGCGTATAATGAGCAGTTCTTC	CASSRDAYNEQFF
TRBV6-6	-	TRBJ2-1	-	TGTGCCAGCAGTCCACAGGACAATGAGCAGTTCTTC	CASSPQDNEQFF
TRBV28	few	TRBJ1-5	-	TGTGCCAGCAGCCGCTGGCCCAGACAGCCCCAGCATTTT	CASSRWPRQPQHF
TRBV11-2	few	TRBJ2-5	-	TGTGCCAGCACCGACCTACGGGGTTGGGAGACCCAGTACTTC	CASTDLRGWETQYF
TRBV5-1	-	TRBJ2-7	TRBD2	TGCGCCAGCAGCTTGGAACGACCTGGCGGGGGGCCCTACGAGCAGTACTTC	CASSLERPGGGPYEQYF
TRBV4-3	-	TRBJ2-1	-	TGCGCCAGCAGCCAGGGGGGGGCCAGGGTGGGTGAGCAGTTCTTC	CASSQGGARVGEQFF
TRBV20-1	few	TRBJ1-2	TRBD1	TGCAGTGCCAGGACAGGACCCTATGGCTACACCTTC	CSARTGPYGYTF
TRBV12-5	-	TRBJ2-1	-	TGTGCTAGTGGCCAGGGAATGGGCTCCTACAATGAGCAGTTCTTC	CASGQGMGSYNEQFF